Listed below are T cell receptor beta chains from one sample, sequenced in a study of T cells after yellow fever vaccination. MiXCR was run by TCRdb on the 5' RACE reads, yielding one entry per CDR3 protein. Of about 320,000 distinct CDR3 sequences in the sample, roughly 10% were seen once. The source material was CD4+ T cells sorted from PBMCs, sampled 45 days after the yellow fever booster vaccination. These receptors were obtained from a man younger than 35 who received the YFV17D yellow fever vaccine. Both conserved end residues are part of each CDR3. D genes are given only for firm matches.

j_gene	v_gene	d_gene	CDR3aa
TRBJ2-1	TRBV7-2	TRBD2	CASSLGAGNYNEQFF
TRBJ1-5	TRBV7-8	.	CASGLGNGLIDQPQHF
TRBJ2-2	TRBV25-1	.	CASSEGGTGELFF
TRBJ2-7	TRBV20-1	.	CSARVPRTYEQYF
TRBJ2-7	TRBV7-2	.	CASSLALNEQYF
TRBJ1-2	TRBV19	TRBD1	CASSPTYSGTGYYGYTF
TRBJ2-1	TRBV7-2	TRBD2	CASSLGGGGHYNEQFF
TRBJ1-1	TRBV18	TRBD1	CASSLGTALTEAFF
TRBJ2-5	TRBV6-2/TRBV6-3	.	CASSYDDGGLETQYF
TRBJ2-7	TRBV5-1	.	CASNLGGVSYEQYF
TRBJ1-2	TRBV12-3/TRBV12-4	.	CASSLARGGGKDGYTF
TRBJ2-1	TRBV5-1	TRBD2	CASSLLAGYNEQFF
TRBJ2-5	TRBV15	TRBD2	CATSSTSGGRETQYF
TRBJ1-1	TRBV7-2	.	CASSIKRVLGTEAFF
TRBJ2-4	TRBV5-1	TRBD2	CASSPPGGLQNIQYF